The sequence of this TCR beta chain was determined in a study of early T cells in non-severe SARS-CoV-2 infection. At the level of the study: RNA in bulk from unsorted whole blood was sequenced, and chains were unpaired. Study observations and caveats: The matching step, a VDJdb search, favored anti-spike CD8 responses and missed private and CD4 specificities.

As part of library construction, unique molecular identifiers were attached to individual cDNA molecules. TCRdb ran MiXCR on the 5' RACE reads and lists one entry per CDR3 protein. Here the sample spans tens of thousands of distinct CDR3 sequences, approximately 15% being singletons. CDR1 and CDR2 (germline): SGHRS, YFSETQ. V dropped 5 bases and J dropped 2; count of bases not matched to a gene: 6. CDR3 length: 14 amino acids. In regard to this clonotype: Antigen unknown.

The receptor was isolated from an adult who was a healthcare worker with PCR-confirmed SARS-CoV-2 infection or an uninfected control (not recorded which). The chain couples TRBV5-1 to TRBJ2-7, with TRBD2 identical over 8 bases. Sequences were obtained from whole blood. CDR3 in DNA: TGCGCCAGCAGTTCAGGACTAGCTACCTACGAGCAGTACTTC. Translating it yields CASSSGLATYEQYF.